The 12 T cell receptor beta chains listed next were all sequenced from one sample in a study of cytomegalovirus exposure and HLA in healthy donors. A multiplex PCR was run with 60 Vbeta primers and 13 Jbeta primers. Clones were sequenced by immunoSEQ multiplex PCR, and TCRdb holds only the in-frame ones, with some missing. The data contain 210,000 or so clones, around 85% of them singletons. Sample: PBMCs. The receptors here all came from a girl aged 2-10 years in good health and CMV-seronegative.

Points on this clone: The sample has other DNA sequences that encode this CDR3 too. The CDR3 sequence: CASSLSLGTGVRDEKLFF. In DNA form, the CDR3 reads TGTGCCAGCAGCTTATCGTTAGGGACAGGGGTTCGGGATGAAAAACTGTTTTTT. The genes are TRBV7-9 and TRBJ1-4; 10 bases fit TRBD1. CDR1 SEHNR and CDR2 FQNEAQ come from the germline V gene (reference sequence). CDR3 length: 18 residues. J lost 6 bases, V lost 2 bases, and 12 bases had no gene match.

This clone has just one count. This chain links TRBV10-3 with TRBJ2-2, with TRBD2 as a possible D gene (6 bases). Germline assignment: CDR1 ENHRY and CDR2 SYGVKD. V lost 6 bases, J lost 5 bases, and 16 bases lay in between. The CDR3 extends over 15 amino acids. In DNA, the CDR3 is TGTGCCATCAGGGAACCCCGGGGGAGGACCGGGGAGCTGTTTTTT. Its translation: CAIREPRGRTGELFF.

Notes on this clone: This sample includes further DNA sequences coding for the same CDR3. The V call is TRBV7-9, the J call TRBJ2-3; D gene unclear. The CDR3 length is 15 residues. The V end lost 1 base, the J end lost 0 bases, and 8 bases lay between the germline ends. The germline V gene encodes CDR1 SEHNR and CDR2 FQNEAQ (reference sequence). The CDR3 bases are TGTGCCAGCAGCTTAGGTCTAGTAAGCACAGATACGCAGTATTTT. It translates to CASSLGLVSTDTQYF.

The chain's CDR3 is CASSQAFRGGGGYTF. CDR3 nucleotides: TGCGCCAGCAGCCAAGCGTTCAGGGGCGGAGGAGGCTACACCTTC. This chain joins TRBV4-1 and TRBJ1-2, with a tentative D call TRBD1 (6 bases). V lost 1 base to trimming and J lost 8 bases, with 17 bases between them. Germline-derived CDR1 and CDR2 are MGHRA and YSYEKL. This CDR3 comprises 15 residues.

V and J are TRBV29-1 and TRBJ2-3, with TRBD1 matching 10 bases. This CDR3 contains 13 residues. CDR1 and CDR2 from the germline V gene are SQVTM and ANQGSEA. V lost 4 bases and J lost 3; bases outside the gene matches: 1. CDR3 DNA: TGCAGCGTTGGACAGGGGGCGACAGATACGCAGTATTTT. It codes for CSVGQGATDTQYF.

CDR3 sequence (DNA): TGCAGTGCTGGGACAGGGGGTAGCTACACCTTC. Encoded protein: CSAGTGGSYTF. The chain combines TRBV20-1 with TRBJ1-2, with 11 bases lining up with TRBD1. The CDR3 has 11 amino acids. Trimming at V came to 5 bases and at J to 9 bases, leaving 2 bases not matched to a gene. CDR1 is DFQATT and CDR2 is SNEGSKA in the germline V gene (reference sequence).

The chain is built from TRBV4-1 and TRBJ2-3; TRBD2 is a possible D gene (7 bases). Germline CDR1 reads MGHRA; CDR2 reads YSYEKL. V was shortened by 6 bases and J by 6 bases, with 16 bases between the two germline ends. The CDR3 contains 14 residues. The chain's CDR3 is CASSRGGEWDTQYF. The CDR3 DNA is TGCGCCAGCAGTCGAGGGGGGGAGTGGGATACGCAGTATTTT.

This chain links TRBV29-1 with TRBJ2-2; 13 bases agree with TRBD2. Germline CDR1 and CDR2: SQVTM and ANQGSEA. V lost 5 bases to trimming and J lost 0 bases; unmatched junction nucleotides: 9. The CDR3 has 18 residues. The CDR3 bases are TGCAGCGTTCCCAAAACTAGCGGGGGGGACACGAACACCGGGGAGCTGTTTTTT. Protein product: CSVPKTSGGDTNTGELFF.

This clone was found a few times. The gene calls are TRBV2 and TRBJ2-7; 9 nucleotides agree with TRBD1. Germline V gene lookup returns CDR1 SNHLY and CDR2 FYNNEI. This CDR3 region has 11 residues. V was pared by 11 bases and J by 5 bases, with 4 bases of the junction left unmatched. CDR3 amino acids: CAGQGSNEQYF. The CDR3 nucleotides read TGTGCCGGACAGGGGTCCAACGAGCAGTACTTC.

CDR3 amino acids: CASRRGLAGRMNTGELFF. The CDR3 coding sequence is TGTGCCAGCAGGCGCGGACTAGCGGGGCGAATGAACACCGGGGAGCTGTTTTTT. The rearrangement uses TRBV2 and TRBJ2-2; 12 positions agree with TRBD2. The V gene end was trimmed by 6 bases and the J gene end by 1 base; junction bases not matched to a gene: 9. Germline CDR1 SNHLY, CDR2 FYNNEI. This CDR3 has 18 residues. Using reference TRBV2 and TRBJ2-2 for the parts outside the CDR3, the full variable domain is EPEVTQTPSHQVTQMGQEVILRCVPISNHLYFYWYRQILGQKVEFLVSFYNNEISEKSEIFDDQFSVERPDGSNFTLKIRSTKLEDSAMYFCASRRGLAGRMNTGELFFGEGSRLTVL.

In this sample, this clone turned up a few times. The chain links TRBV19 to TRBJ1-1; D remains unclear. This CDR3 is 13 amino acids long. V lost 3 bases and J 4 bases, leaving 9 bases between the germline ends. Germline CDR1 reads LNHDA; CDR2 reads SQIVND (reference sequence). CDR3 coding DNA: TGTGCCAGTAGTATTGGGGAGGGCACTGAAGCTTTCTTT. Translated, it gives CASSIGEGTEAFF. Looking up the rest from reference TRBV19 and TRBJ1-1 gives the full variable domain: DGGITQSPKYLFRKEGQNVTLSCEQNLNHDAMYWYRQDPGQGLRLIYYSQIVNDFQKGDIAEGYSVSREKKESFPLTVTSAQKNPTAFYLCASSIGEGTEAFFGQGTRLTVV.

The chain employs TRBV10-3 and TRBJ2-1, with 10 bases fitting TRBD2. The CDR3 is made up of 15 amino acids. CDR1 ENHRY and CDR2 SYGVKD come from the germline V gene. Unmatched junction bases numbered 1, after V lost 0 bases and J lost 5 bases. As DNA, the CDR3 is TGTGCCATCAGTGAGTCTAGCGGGAGGAACAATGAGCAGTTCTTC. Its translation is CAISESSGRNNEQFF.